This T cell receptor (beta chain) was recorded in a study of neurological immune-mediated disorders. The study, taken as a whole, reports: Because no CDR3 amino acid sequences were shared across subjects by expanded clones, private repertoires were suggested in all groups.

This CDR3 region has 13 residues. The germline gives CDR1 MNHEY, CDR2 SMNVEV (reference sequence). V dropped 5 bases and J dropped 9 bases, with 15 bases sitting between them. This clonotype was found many times. Its matching antigen is unknown. Synthesis of cDNA was performed by 5'RACE using 10-nucleotide random UMIs. Using its own MiXCR run on the 5' RACE reads, TCRdb lists one record per CDR3 protein. Of nearly 60,000 distinct CDR3 sequences listed, roughly 3.5% are singletons. This chain joins TRBV27 and TRBJ2-3; D not certain. The sequenced sample was PBMCs. The receptor comes from an older woman with multiple sclerosis. The CDR3 sequence is CASSTPPLGTQYF. In DNA, the CDR3 is TGTGCCAGCAGTACCCCCCCATTAGGCACGCAGTATTTT.